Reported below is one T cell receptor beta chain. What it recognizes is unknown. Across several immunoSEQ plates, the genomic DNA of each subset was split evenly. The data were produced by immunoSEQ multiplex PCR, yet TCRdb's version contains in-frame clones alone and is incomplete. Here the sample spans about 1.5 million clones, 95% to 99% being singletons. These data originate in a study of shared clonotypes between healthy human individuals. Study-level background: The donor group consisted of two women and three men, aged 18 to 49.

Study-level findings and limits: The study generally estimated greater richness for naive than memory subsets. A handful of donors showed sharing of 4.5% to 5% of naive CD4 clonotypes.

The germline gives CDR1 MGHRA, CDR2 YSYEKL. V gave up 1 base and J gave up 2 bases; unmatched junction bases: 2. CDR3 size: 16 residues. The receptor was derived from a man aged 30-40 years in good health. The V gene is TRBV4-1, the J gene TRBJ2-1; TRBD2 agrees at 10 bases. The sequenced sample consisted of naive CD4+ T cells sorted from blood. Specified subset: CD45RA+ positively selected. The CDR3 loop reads CASSQGAGGTYNEQFF. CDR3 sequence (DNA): TGCGCCAGCAGCCAAGGAGCGGGAGGGACCTACAATGAGCAGTTCTTC.